Shown below are 26 T cell receptor beta chains from a single sample sequenced in a study of blood T cell repertoires in COVID-19 (dated by TCRdb to 2020 to 2021). To prepare the library, the immunoSEQ multiplex PCR assay was applied. TCRdb provides this immuneACCESS table in a form limited to in-frame rearrangements. Some clones are lacking; in checked studies, under half of them reflect an unresolved V gene, and why the rest are absent is not known. The sample table shows about 240,000 clones, and roughly nine tenths are seen once. The ten top clones hold approximately 6.2% of the sample. Sequencing was done on a sample of peripheral blood. The receptors shown here come from a man aged 55 to 69 with acute or convalescent COVID-19.

The chain joins TRBV3-1 (or the pseudogene TRBV3-2) to TRBJ1-1, with TRBD1 matching 7 bases. The CDR3 loop spans 16 amino acids. With V trimmed by 4 bases and J by 4 bases, 12 bases remained unmatched. Germline V gene sequence: CDR1 LGHDT, CDR2 YNNKEL (reference sequence). CDR3 bases: TGTGCCAGCAGCCCACAGGGGCGGGGGGTAGGCACTGAAGCTTTCTTT. Residues: CASSPQGRGVGTEAFF.

In this sample, this clone turned up a few times. The chain joins TRBV18 to TRBJ1-3; D is possibly TRBD1 (6 bases). The CDR3 has 17 amino acids. V was clipped by 4 bases and J by 0 bases, with 16 bases between them. From germline, CDR1 is KGHSH and CDR2 LQKENI. Written as DNA, the CDR3 is TGTGCCAGCTCACTCCTACAGGGAGTCCACTCTGGAAACACCATATATTTT. Protein: CASSLLQGVHSGNTIYF.

The chain uses TRBV11-1 and TRBJ1-3; TRBD1 matches 7 bases. From germline, CDR1 is SGHAT and CDR2 FQDESV (reference sequence). The CDR3 contains 14 residues. The trim removed 3 bases at V and 2 bases at J, leaving 1 base unmatched. The CDR3 protein is CASSFDRAGNTIYF. CDR3 DNA sequence: TGTGCCAGCAGCTTCGACAGGGCTGGAAACACCATATATTTT.

The chain has TRBV7-3 and TRBJ2-7, with 7 positions matching TRBD1. This CDR3 contains 15 residues. J lost 0 bases, V lost 5 bases, and 7 bases had no gene match. Germline V gene sequence: CDR1 SGHTA, CDR2 FQGTGA. The CDR3 region is CASSVEGGSSYEQYF. Here the CDR3 DNA reads TGTGCCAGCAGCGTCGAAGGGGGCAGCTCCTACGAGCAGTACTTC.

V gene TRBV9 combines with J gene TRBJ2-6; D gene ambiguous. Germline loops: CDR1 SGDLS, CDR2 YYNGEE. The CDR3 totals 15 residues. V gave up 0 bases and J gave up 3 bases, with 7 bases separating them. CDR3 sequence: CASSVEVGGANVLTF. In DNA, the CDR3 is TGTGCCAGCAGCGTAGAAGTCGGTGGGGCCAACGTCCTGACTTTC.

The J gene is TRBJ2-5, the V gene TRBV4-1; TRBD2 matches 9 bases. V lost 4 bases to trimming and J lost 2 bases; unmatched junction nucleotides: 8. This CDR3 is built from 16 residues. CDR1 MGHRA and CDR2 YSYEKL come from the germline V gene. CDR3 sequence: CASSLRPTSGQETQYF. The CDR3, as DNA: TGCGCCAGCAGCCTGCGGCCGACTAGCGGTCAAGAGACCCAGTACTTC.

The CDR3 here is CASSAGGFGPEAFF. The CDR3 DNA follows: TGTGCCAGCAGCGCAGGGGGCTTCGGCCCCGAAGCTTTCTTT. The gene calls are TRBV9 and TRBJ1-1; 8 bases map to TRBD1. This CDR3 region has 14 residues. Trimming at V came to 3 bases and at J to 8 bases, leaving 9 bases not matched to a gene. Looked up from germline, CDR1 is SGDLS and CDR2 is YYNGEE.

The chain is built from TRBV7-6 and TRBJ1-6; TRBD1 is a possible D gene (5 bases). V was clipped by 6 bases and J by 10 bases, with 13 bases between them. Germline loops: CDR1 SGHVS, CDR2 FNYEAQ. The CDR3 loop spans 13 amino acids. The CDR3 sequence is CASRPRVGSPLHF. CDR3 nucleotides: TGTGCCAGCAGACCCAGGGTGGGCTCACCCCTCCACTTT.

The rearrangement links TRBV15 to TRBJ1-1; D possibly corresponds to TRBD1 (5 bases). The V gene lost 2 bases and the J gene lost 3 bases, with 22 bases spanning the gap. CDR3 length: 18 residues. Germline V CDR1 and CDR2: LNHNV, YYDKDF (reference sequence). The CDR3 protein is CATSRSPGVGFLYTEAFF. Here the CDR3 DNA reads TGTGCCACCAGCAGATCACCGGGGGTGGGTTTTTTATACACTGAAGCTTTCTTT.

This clone was counted a few times. The V gene is TRBV6-5, the J gene TRBJ2-1; tentatively, D is TRBD1 (6 bases). Trimming left V 9 bases short and J 0 bases short, with 12 bases between. CDR1 and CDR2 (germline): MNHEY, SVGAGI. The CDR3 length is 14 residues. The CDR3 DNA follows: TGTGCCAGTTCTACAGGGAGCTCCTACAATGAGCAGTTCTTC. As protein: CASSTGSSYNEQFF.

The chain has TRBV2 and TRBJ2-2, with 8 bases lining up with TRBD2. Germline CDR1 and CDR2: SNHLY and FYNNEI. The CDR3 is 14 amino acids. After removal of 6 bases from V and 2 bases from J, the junction contained 2 bases not matched to a gene. Here the CDR3 DNA reads TGTGCCAGCAGGGCGGGAGGTAACACCGGGGAGCTGTTTTTT. It codes for CASRAGGNTGELFF.

The rearrangement links TRBV7-9 to TRBJ2-1; 12 bases fit TRBD2. Germline assignment: CDR1 SEHNR and CDR2 FQNEAQ (reference sequence). The CDR3 is made up of 18 amino acids. V was clipped by 2 bases and J by 4 bases; unmatched bases: 9. The CDR3: CASSLILAGGLPYNEQFF. The CDR3 DNA is TGTGCCAGCAGCTTAATACTAGCGGGAGGTCTCCCTTACAATGAGCAGTTCTTC.

The chain combines TRBV6-4 with TRBJ2-5; TRBD2 aligns across 13 bases. The V gene's germline CDR1 is MRHNA and CDR2 SNTAGT. With V trimmed by 5 bases and J by 5 bases, 5 bases remained unmatched. The CDR3 is made up of 15 amino acids. The CDR3 nucleotides are TGTGCCAGCAGTCCGGGACTAGCGGGAATGGAGACCCAGTACTTC. It yields the protein CASSPGLAGMETQYF.

The V and J genes are TRBV11-3 and TRBJ2-1; 8 nucleotides match TRBD2. There are 17 residues in the CDR3. The V segment lost 3 bases and the J segment 3 bases; nucleotides outside the gene matches: 10. Germline V gene sequence: CDR1 SGHNT, CDR2 YENEEA. The CDR3, as DNA: TGTGCCAGCAGCTTCCAAGGAGGAGCGGGGGTCTACAATGAGCAGTTCTTC. It is translated as CASSFQGGAGVYNEQFF.

The rearrangement joins TRBV5-1 to TRBJ1-3, with 8 bases identical to TRBD1. The CDR3 is 16 residues long. After removal of 4 bases from V and 0 bases from J, the junction contained 6 bases not matched to a gene. The germline CDR1 and CDR2 sequences are SGHRS and YFSETQ. The CDR3 bases are TGCGCCAGCAGCGGTACAGGGGGTATCTCTGGAAACACCATATATTTT. This translates into CASSGTGGISGNTIYF.

The chain couples TRBV9 to TRBJ2-1; possibly TRBD2 for D (6 bases). Germline-derived CDR1 and CDR2 are SGDLS and YYNGEE. CDR3 length equals 15 residues. V gave up 2 bases and J gave up 6 bases, with 15 bases separating them. The CDR3 protein is CASSVPGGDPNEQFF. The CDR3 coding sequence is TGTGCCAGCAGCGTGCCCGGGGGTGACCCCAATGAGCAGTTCTTC.

The chain is built from TRBV24-1 and TRBJ1-1; 7 positions match TRBD1. Germline values: CDR1 KGHDR, CDR2 SFDVKD. V shed 5 bases and J 5 bases; nucleotides not matched to a gene: 4. CDR3 length: 13 residues. Here the CDR3 reads CATSAQTGTEAFF. The CDR3 region has the DNA TGTGCCACCAGTGCCCAGACAGGGACTGAAGCTTTCTTT.

The chain is built from TRBV5-1 and TRBJ2-2; tentative D call: TRBD1 (6 bases). The V and J ends lost 0 bases and 7 bases respectively, with 13 bases between them. The CDR3 covers 15 residues. Germline V gives CDR1 SGHRS, CDR2 YFSETQ. CDR3 nucleotides: TGCGCCAGCAGCTTGGAGGCAGGGGTAGGCGGGGAGCTGTTTTTT. This sequence encodes CASSLEAGVGGELFF.

This chain joins TRBV2 and TRBJ2-5; 9 bases line up with TRBD2. Per the germline V gene, CDR1 is SNHLY and CDR2 is FYNNEI. V was pared by 6 bases and J by 5 bases, with 13 bases of the junction left unmatched. CDR3 length: 16 amino acids. As DNA, the CDR3 is TGTGCCAGCAGCGACGGTGCGGGAGGGCCTGGGGAGACCCAGTACTTC. Protein: CASSDGAGGPGETQYF.

The rearrangement joins TRBV19 to TRBJ2-1; TRBD2 might be the D (6 bases). CDR3 length equals 15 residues. CDR1 and CDR2 (germline): LNHDA, SQIVND (reference sequence). Trimming stripped 1 base from V and 5 bases from J, with 12 bases between. This CDR3 is CASSIVRLVHNEQFF. DNA for the CDR3: TGTGCCAGTAGTATAGTACGACTAGTTCACAATGAGCAGTTCTTC.

The chain couples TRBV7-9 to TRBJ1-2, with a tentative D call TRBD1 (5 bases). The V gene's germline CDR1 is SEHNR and CDR2 FQNEAQ (reference sequence). CDR3 length equals 15 residues. V lost 9 bases to trimming and J lost 5 bases, with 22 bases between them. In DNA form, the CDR3 reads TGTGCCAGTATGCAGCCGCCAGGGAATACGTATGGCTACACCTTC. As protein: CASMQPPGNTYGYTF.

This clone was recorded only once. The chain carries TRBV7-8 and TRBJ1-2, with TRBD1 matching 10 bases. This CDR3 spans 16 amino acids. Germline V gene lookup returns CDR1 SGHVS and CDR2 FQNEAQ. J gave up 1 base and V 3 bases, and 5 bases lay outside the gene matches. The CDR3 DNA sequence: TGTGCCAGCAGCTTCCGACAGGGGGCCGGTAACTATGGCTACACCTTC. The encoded protein is CASSFRQGAGNYGYTF. Based on the CDR3 plus reference TRBV7-8 and TRBJ1-2, the full variable domain is GAGVSQSPRYKVAKRGQDVALRCDPISGHVSLFWYQQALGQGPEFLTYFQNEAQLDKSGLPSDRFFAERPEGSVSTLKIQRTQQEDSAVYLCASSFRQGAGNYGYTFGSGTRLTVV.

This clone was counted a single time. The chain joins TRBV5-1 to TRBJ2-7; D gene ambiguous. With 4 bases removed from V and 3 bases from J, the gap between germline ends came to 11 bases. This CDR3 region has 13 residues. CDR1 is SGHRS, CDR2 YFSETQ, per germline. CDR3 nucleotide sequence: TGCGCCAGCAGCCTACAACAGAGCTACGAGCAGTACTTC. It yields the protein CASSLQQSYEQYF.

V gene TRBV5-4 combines with J gene TRBJ2-1; D may be TRBD2 (6 bases). The CDR3 has 15 amino acids. CDR1 and CDR2 (germline): SGHNT, YYREEE (reference sequence). V shed 0 bases and J shed 3 bases, with 10 bases lying between them. CDR3 in DNA: TGTGCCAGCAGCTTGGCCGGGCGGGGCTACAATGAGCAGTTCTTC. Amino acids: CASSLAGRGYNEQFF.

This CDR3 reads CATSDFRGGHPQFF. CDR3 DNA sequence: TGTGCCACCAGTGATTTCCGGGGGGGCCACCCTCAGTTCTTC. The rearrangement uses TRBV24-1 and TRBJ2-1; 8 bases agree with TRBD2. This CDR3 is 14 amino acids long. Germline CDR1 KGHDR, CDR2 SFDVKD. Unmatched junction bases numbered 8, after V lost 1 base and J lost 13 bases.

The chain recombines TRBV6-2 or TRBV6-3 with TRBJ2-7; no clear D. The CDR3 loop spans 11 amino acids. Germline V gene data show CDR1 as MNHEY and CDR2 as SVGEGT. V was trimmed by 4 bases and J by 4 bases, leaving 5 bases between them. CDR3: CASSFQYEQYF. CDR3 nucleotide sequence: TGTGCCAGCAGTTTCCAATACGAGCAGTACTTC.